Detailed here is one T cell receptor beta chain. Drawing of blood for sampling happened at baseline, at cycle 4 day 1, and at cycle 7 day 1. These data originate in a study of OX40 agonist ivuxolimab in advanced cancers. As for the study in general: Patients were infused with ivuxolimab every 2 weeks at 0.01 to 10 mg/kg.

Produced via immunoSEQ multiplex PCR; TCRdb's table is partial and in-frame only. The sample has approximately 69,000 clones; approximately 84% are singletons. Per the germline V gene, CDR1 is LGHNA and CDR2 is YNFKEQ. Trimming stripped 2 bases from V and 8 bases from J, with 15 bases between. CDR3 length: 14 amino acids. The V and J genes are TRBV4-2 and TRBJ2-5; no reliable D call. The TCR was taken from an adult with an advanced solid tumor such as melanoma, head and neck, liver or kidney cancer. The sample consisted of CD4+ or CD8+ T cells sorted from blood, taken in a trial of the OX40 agonist ivuxolimab. This chain's CDR3 is CASSQLGPQSTQYF. In DNA form, the CDR3 reads TGTGCCAGCAGCCAACTAGGACCCCAAAGCACCCAGTACTTC.